These T cell receptor beta chains were read from a single sample in a study of cytomegalovirus exposure and HLA in healthy donors. Profiling relied on immunoSEQ multiplex PCR, and the TCRdb table lists in-frame clones only, not all of them. The sample shows over 100,000 clones, and 1.5% to 2% sits with its ten largest clones. Specimen: PBMCs. These TCRs come from a woman between 35 and 50 years old in good health and CMV-seropositive. Each CDR3 is given with its conserved first and last residue. D genes are given only for firm matches.

v_call: TRBV30
j_call: TRBJ1-2
cdr3_length: 11
d_call: TRBD1
cdr3_aa: CASTGTYGYTF
cdr3_nt: TGTGCCTCGACAGGGACCTATGGCTACACCTTC

v_call: TRBV4-3
j_call: TRBJ2-1
cdr3_length: 16
d_call: TRBD2
cdr3_aa: CASSRALAGEYNEQFF
cdr3_nt: TGCGCCAGCAGCCGGGCTCTAGCGGGAGAATACAATGAGCAGTTCTTC

v_call: TRBV29-1
j_call: TRBJ2-7
cdr3_length: 14
d_call: TRBD2
cdr3_aa: CSVVGLAGPYEQYF
cdr3_nt: TGCAGCGTCGTAGGACTAGCGGGCCCCTACGAGCAGTACTTC

v_call: TRBV6-6
j_call: TRBJ2-1
cdr3_length: 15
d_call: NA
cdr3_aa: CASSWSGDSYNEQFF
cdr3_nt: TGTGCCAGCAGCTGGAGCGGAGACTCCTACAATGAGCAGTTCTTC

v_call: TRBV7-3
j_call: TRBJ2-3
cdr3_length: 12
d_call: NA
cdr3_aa: CASSLTSDTQYF
cdr3_nt: TGTGCCAGCAGCTTAACCTCCGATACGCAGTATTTT

v_call: TRBV4-3
j_call: TRBJ1-2
cdr3_length: 17
d_call: TRBD1
cdr3_aa: CASSQDHLAGGRYGYTF
cdr3_nt: TGCGCCAGCAGCCAAGATCACCTGGCAGGGGGCAGGTATGGCTACACCTTC

v_call: TRBV7-2
j_call: TRBJ1-4
cdr3_length: 16
d_call: NA
cdr3_aa: CASSLGSPVQGEKLFF
cdr3_nt: TGTGCCAGCAGCTTGGGGAGCCCTGTCCAGGGGGAAAAACTGTTTTTT

v_call: TRBV4-1
j_call: TRBJ1-1
cdr3_length: 14
d_call: NA
cdr3_aa: CASSQGQGRTEAFF
cdr3_nt: TGCGCCAGCAGCCAAGGGCAGGGGAGAACTGAAGCTTTCTTT

v_call: TRBV27
j_call: TRBJ1-1
cdr3_length: 16
d_call: NA
cdr3_aa: CASSLYVDRKNTEAFF
cdr3_nt: TGTGCCAGCAGTTTATACGTTGACAGAAAGAACACTGAAGCTTTCTTT

v_call: TRBV7-8
j_call: TRBJ2-7
cdr3_length: 14
d_call: NA
cdr3_aa: CASSLEARAYEQYF
cdr3_nt: TGTGCCAGCAGCTTAGAGGCCAGGGCTTACGAGCAGTACTTC

v_call: TRBV9
j_call: TRBJ2-1
cdr3_length: 14
d_call: TRBD2
cdr3_aa: CASSGPGLAGEQFF
cdr3_nt: TGTGCCAGCAGCGGCCCGGGACTAGCGGGAGAGCAGTTCTTC

v_call: TRBV11-3
j_call: TRBJ1-1
cdr3_length: 14
d_call: NA
cdr3_aa: CASSLTGKNTEAFF
cdr3_nt: TGTGCCAGCAGCTTGACAGGAAAGAACACTGAAGCTTTCTTT

v_call: TRBV25-1
j_call: TRBJ2-3
cdr3_length: 15
d_call: TRBD1
cdr3_aa: CASSGQGAKKDTQYF
cdr3_nt: TGTGCCAGCAGCGGACAGGGGGCGAAGAAAGATACGCAGTATTTT

v_call: TRBV27
j_call: TRBJ2-2
cdr3_length: 17
d_call: TRBD2
cdr3_aa: CASSRLSSSGSTGELFF
cdr3_nt: TGTGCCAGCAGCCGTCTCTCGAGTAGCGGGAGCACCGGGGAGCTGTTTTTT

v_call: TRBV4-3
j_call: TRBJ2-1
cdr3_length: 16
d_call: TRBD2
cdr3_aa: CASSQGVAGALDEQFF
cdr3_nt: TGCGCCAGCAGCCAGGGGGTGGCGGGAGCTTTGGATGAGCAGTTCTTC

v_call: TRBV29-1
j_call: TRBJ2-7
cdr3_length: 18
d_call: TRBD2
cdr3_aa: CSVEGQGMTSGHSYEQYF
cdr3_nt: TGCAGCGTTGAAGGCCAGGGGATGACTAGCGGACACTCCTACGAGCAGTACTTC

v_call: TRBV30
j_call: TRBJ2-2
cdr3_length: 15
d_call: TRBD2
cdr3_aa: CAWSRGGPATGELFF
cdr3_nt: TGTGCCTGGAGTCGGGGAGGGCCGGCCACCGGGGAGCTGTTTTTT

v_call: TRBV19
j_call: TRBJ2-3
cdr3_length: 17
d_call: TRBD2
cdr3_aa: CASSVGTAGGRTDTQYF
cdr3_nt: TGTGCCAGTAGTGTGGGAACCGCGGGAGGCCGCACAGATACGCAGTATTTT

v_call: TRBV4-1
j_call: TRBJ2-7
cdr3_length: 16
d_call: TRBD2
cdr3_aa: CASSSGLAGEVYEQYF
cdr3_nt: TGCGCCAGCAGCTCAGGACTAGCGGGAGAAGTCTACGAGCAGTACTTC

v_call: TRBV9
j_call: TRBJ2-3
cdr3_length: 15
d_call: TRBD2
cdr3_aa: CASSLRTSGTDTQYF
cdr3_nt: TGTGCCAGCAGCCTCAGGACTAGCGGCACAGATACGCAGTATTTT

v_call: TRBV6-5
j_call: TRBJ2-2
cdr3_length: 14
d_call: TRBD2
cdr3_aa: CASRTGTSVGELFF
cdr3_nt: TGTGCCAGCAGGACCGGGACTAGCGTGGGGGAGCTGTTTTTT

v_call: TRBV11-2
j_call: TRBJ1-3
cdr3_length: 15
d_call: NA
cdr3_aa: CASSSGFISGNTIYF
cdr3_nt: TGTGCCAGCAGCTCCGGGTTCATCTCTGGAAACACCATATATTTT

v_call: TRBV4-3
j_call: TRBJ2-7
cdr3_length: 14
d_call: TRBD2
cdr3_aa: CASSQSGDGDEQYF
cdr3_nt: TGCGCCAGCAGCCAAAGCGGGGATGGCGACGAGCAGTACTTC